The subject of this entry is one T cell receptor (beta chain). The antigen is not known. The data were taken from a study of shared clonotypes between healthy human individuals. Sorted-subset replicate PCR reactions were performed with around 210 ng DNA, corresponding to 30,000 to 35,000 T cell genomes. The method was immunoSEQ multiplex PCR; TCRdb's version includes in-frame clones alone and lacks a portion of them. The table includes millions of clones, roughly 96% detected once. Study conclusions and caveats: It was expected that sequencing depth would affect clonotype sharing among donors. Non-shared clonotypes had lower generation probabilities than those shared by all four donors.

This CDR3 spans 13 amino acids. Trimming took 2 bases from V and 6 from J, leaving 9 bases between them. Germline V gene data show CDR1 as ENHRY and CDR2 as SYGVKD. J is TRBJ2-3 and V is TRBV10-3, with D perhaps matching TRBD1 or TRBD2 (5 bases each). The sequence was obtained from a man aged 18 to 35 in good health. Sequencing used naive CD4+ T cells sorted from blood. As to subset: CD45RA+ positively selected. CDR3 residues: CAISEGDHDTQYF. The CDR3 nucleotides are TGTGCCATCAGTGAGGGGGACCACGATACGCAGTATTTT.